Presented here are 22 T cell receptor beta chains from one specimen sequenced in a study of T-cell memory formation after mild COVID-19. Each CDR3 protein gets one entry after TCRdb re-called the 5' RACE reads with MiXCR. The sample consists of 100,000 to 150,000 distinct CDR3 sequences, about a sixth of them appearing once. Sequencing used PBMCs or a T cell subset sorted from them (not recorded which). These receptors all stem from a man in his late teens or twenties who had mild COVID-19 (a few samples of this study predate the infection). Cell type and time point are not known.

The V call is TRBV7-9, the J call TRBJ2-5; D gene ambiguous. Germline V CDR1 and CDR2: SEHNR, FQNEAQ (reference sequence). V shed 6 bases and J shed 1 base, with 9 bases lying between them. The CDR3 spans 13 residues. CDR3 loop: CASRLQTQETQYF. CDR3 DNA sequence: TGTGCCAGCAGGCTACAGACCCAAGAGACCCAGTACTTC. The full variable domain, in which reference TRBV7-9 and TRBJ2-5 provide the parts outside the CDR3, is DTGVSQNPRHKITKRGQNVTFRCDPISEHNRLYWYRQTLGQGPEFLTYFQNEAQLEKSRLLSDRFSAERPKGSFSTLEIQRTEQGDSAMYLCASRLQTQETQYFGPGTRLLVL.

This clonotype was counted only a few times. The chain links TRBV27 to TRBJ2-2, with 9 bases that match TRBD1. Germline assignment: CDR1 MNHEY and CDR2 SMNVEV (reference sequence). This CDR3 comprises 17 residues. V lost 8 bases to trimming and J lost 1 base; unmatched junction nucleotides: 11. The CDR3 spells CASGTYRGHRNTGELFF. Written as DNA, the CDR3 is TGTGCCAGCGGCACATACAGGGGGCATCGGAACACCGGGGAGCTGTTTTTT.

The table lists this clonotype with a few counts. This chain links TRBV11-3 with TRBJ2-2; 11 bases agree with TRBD2. The V gene's germline CDR1 is SGHNT and CDR2 YENEEA. This CDR3 has 17 residues. After removal of 5 bases from V and 1 base from J, the junction contained 6 bases not matched to a gene. The CDR3 spells CASSTMTSGENTGELFF. The CDR3 nucleotides read TGTGCCAGCAGCACGATGACTAGCGGGGAGAACACCGGGGAGCTGTTTTTT. The full variable domain, its missing parts supplied by reference TRBV11-3 and TRBJ2-2, is EAGVVQSPRYKIIEKKQPVAFWCNPISGHNTLYWYLQNLGQGPELLIRYENEEAVDDSQLPKDRFSAERLKGVDSTLKIQPAELGDSAVYLCASSTMTSGENTGELFFGEGSRLTVL.

There are a few counts of this clonotype. The CDR3 DNA sequence: TGTGCCAGTAGTCTGAGACAGGGCTTGAATTCACCCCTCCACTTT. This codes for CASSLRQGLNSPLHF. The chain joins TRBV19 to TRBJ1-6, with 7 bases aligning to TRBD1. Germline trimming cut 5 bases from V and 7 bases from J; bases unmatched to any gene: 8. There are 15 residues in the CDR3. The V gene's germline CDR1 is LNHDA and CDR2 SQIVND (reference sequence).

This clonotype has just a few counts. The genes are TRBV7-2 and TRBJ2-7; TRBD1 agrees at 8 bases. The V and J ends lost 2 bases and 6 bases, in that order; junction bases with no gene match: 9. Per the germline V gene, CDR1 is SGHTA and CDR2 is FQGNSA. The CDR3 contains 15 residues. DNA for the CDR3: TGTGCCAGCAGCTTACGGCAGGGGGCTTTTGGCGAGCAGTACTTC. Its translation: CASSLRQGAFGEQYF.

This clonotype showed up just a few times. The chain links TRBV28 to TRBJ2-4; 9 nucleotides agree with TRBD1. V lost 7 bases to trimming and J lost 8 bases; unmatched junction nucleotides: 9. Germline values: CDR1 MDHEN, CDR2 SYDVKM. The CDR3 is made up of 14 amino acids. The DNA for the CDR3 is TGTGCCAGCACGACAGGGGGTATTGGTGACATTCAGTACTTC. Its translation is CASTTGGIGDIQYF.

This clonotype was detected many times. The J gene is TRBJ2-3, the V gene TRBV5-1; D not resolved. V was trimmed by 4 bases and J by 3 bases, leaving 12 bases between them. CDR1 and CDR2 (germline): SGHRS, YFSETQ. This CDR3 spans 14 amino acids. CDR3 nucleotides: TGCGCCAGCAGCCCTAGGGTGGCTACAGATACGCAGTATTTT. This translates into CASSPRVATDTQYF.

This chain joins TRBV6-6 and TRBJ2-3; TRBD2 agrees at 8 bases. The CDR3 contains 15 residues. Germline CDR1 is MNHNY and CDR2 is SVGAGI (reference sequence). V trimming: 6 bases; J trimming: 2 bases; junction bases outside the gene matches: 7. The DNA of the CDR3 is TGTGCCAGCAGCCAAGGCGGGGGGCTCACAGATACGCAGTATTTT. It codes for CASSQGGGLTDTQYF.

Note on this clonotype: Mismatch with germline at one junction end may stem from a read error. V and J are TRBV7-7 and TRBJ2-2; possibly TRBD1 or TRBD2 for D (6 bases each). This CDR3 comprises 17 residues. CDR1 is SSHAT and CDR2 is FNYEAQ in the germline V gene (reference sequence). The CDR3: CASSLAETGENTGELFF. The DNA of the CDR3 is TGTGCTAGCAGCTTAGCGGAGACAGGAGAGAACACCGGGGAGCTGTTTTTT.

This chain links TRBV5-1 with TRBJ2-1; tentatively, D is TRBD1 (5 bases). The V gene lost 0 bases and the J gene lost 7 bases, with 17 bases spanning the gap. Per germline, CDR1 SGHRS and CDR2 YFSETQ. The CDR3 has 16 amino acids. CDR3 protein: CASSLAEDTRQNEQFF. The DNA of the CDR3 is TGCGCCAGCAGCTTGGCCGAGGACACCCGTCAGAATGAGCAGTTCTTC.

The chain links TRBV20-1 to TRBJ1-2; 9 positions match TRBD1. CDR1 and CDR2 from the germline V gene are DFQATT and SNEGSKA (reference sequence). The V and J ends lost 2 bases and 7 bases, in that order; junction bases with no gene match: 11. The CDR3 is 15 residues long. CDR3 DNA sequence: TGCAGTGCTAGACTCCTCACAGGGGGCAATCGTGGCTACACCTTC. This sequence encodes CSARLLTGGNRGYTF.

This clonotype was observed a few times. V usage is TRBV6-5 and J usage is TRBJ2-7, with 8 bases matching TRBD1. This CDR3 contains 14 residues. V trimming: 2 bases; J trimming: 3 bases; junction bases outside the gene matches: 3. Germline CDR1 MNHEY, CDR2 SVGAGI. CDR3 DNA sequence: TGTGCCAGCAGTTACCAAGGACAGGGCTACGAGCAGTACTTC. Its translation is CASSYQGQGYEQYF.

The chain combines TRBV12-3 or TRBV12-4 with TRBJ2-2; 10 nucleotides line up with TRBD2. Trimming cost V 4 bases and J 4 bases; bases outside gene matches: 3. The CDR3 runs 15 residues. The CDR3 DNA follows: TGTGCCAGCAGTTACCGACTAGCGGGCACCGGGGAGCTGTTTTTT. Amino acid sequence: CASSYRLAGTGELFF.

The J gene is TRBJ2-7, the V gene TRBV7-2, with D possibly being TRBD2 (5 bases). Trimming took off 3 bases at V and 4 bases at J, with 16 bases between the two ends. The germline CDR1 and CDR2 sequences are SGHTA and FQGNSA. The CDR3 runs 15 residues. The CDR3 region has the DNA TGTGCCAGCAGCTTGAGCGGCATCATGGCTTACGAGCAGTACTTC. This translates into CASSLSGIMAYEQYF.

The genes are TRBV7-2 and TRBJ2-3; D is perhaps TRBD2 (6 bases). Germline V gene lookup returns CDR1 SGHTA and CDR2 FQGNSA. V was cut by 1 base and J by 4 bases, with 15 bases left in between. There are 16 residues in the CDR3. The CDR3: CASSLVGGAVSDTQYF. The CDR3 coding sequence is TGTGCCAGCAGCTTAGTTGGCGGGGCGGTGTCAGATACGCAGTATTTT.

This clonotype came up many times. The gene calls are TRBV5-1 and TRBJ2-1; tentative D call: TRBD2 (5 bases). CDR1 is SGHRS, CDR2 YFSETQ, per germline. V lost 2 bases and J lost 12, with 15 bases in between. CDR3 length: 13 residues. For the CDR3, the DNA is TGCGCCAGCAGCTTAAATGAGCCTCGGGGGCAGTTCTTC. This gives the protein CASSLNEPRGQFF.

At least ten counts were recorded for this clonotype. The rearrangement uses TRBV7-2 and TRBJ2-3; possibly TRBD2 for D (5 bases). This CDR3 has 13 residues. The V and J ends lost 0 bases and 6 bases respectively, with 7 bases between them. From germline, CDR1 is SGHTA and CDR2 FQGNSA. The CDR3 loop is CASSLASGDTQYF. Written as DNA, the CDR3 is TGTGCCAGCAGCTTAGCTTCGGGGGATACGCAGTATTTT.

This clonotype was seen only a few times. The genes are TRBV18 and TRBJ2-5; 12 nucleotides match TRBD2. Germline CDR1 is KGHSH and CDR2 is LQKENI. V gave up 1 base and J gave up 4 bases; unmatched junction bases: 4. The CDR3 runs 16 residues. CDR3 coding DNA: TGTGCCAGCTCACCACTGTCTAGCGGGGGGGCAGAGACCCAGTACTTC. Residues: CASSPLSSGGAETQYF.

The V gene is TRBV7-2, the J gene TRBJ2-1; the D is unclear. Germline V gene data show CDR1 as SGHTA and CDR2 as FQGNSA. The CDR3 is 12 residues long. Trimming cost V 5 bases and J 10 bases, with 12 bases left between them. CDR3 sequence: CASSPRVTEQFF. CDR3 in DNA: TGTGCCAGCAGCCCCCGGGTTACCGAGCAGTTCTTC.

This clonotype was observed a handful of times. This chain links TRBV7-9 with TRBJ2-3; a possible D gene is TRBD1 (6 bases). Per the germline V gene, CDR1 is SEHNR and CDR2 is FQNEAQ (reference sequence). V was clipped by 2 bases and J by 5 bases, with 14 bases between them. The CDR3 extends over 15 amino acids. The CDR3 DNA reads as TGTGCCAGCAGCTTACCCCAGGGGCGCGGAGATACGCAGTATTTT. Amino acids: CASSLPQGRGDTQYF.

The chain's CDR3 is CASSGTAGETQYF. The CDR3 nucleotides read TGCGCCAGCAGCGGGACTGCGGGAGAGACCCAGTACTTC. The chain joins TRBV5-1 to TRBJ2-5; D is possibly TRBD2 (6 bases). The V gene lost 4 bases and the J gene lost 4 bases, with 11 bases spanning the gap. Per the germline V gene, CDR1 is SGHRS and CDR2 is YFSETQ. The CDR3 extends over 13 amino acids.

This clonotype has a handful of counts. The chain links TRBV6-5 to TRBJ1-1; tentative D call: TRBD1 (5 bases). This CDR3 comprises 15 residues. The V gene lost 4 bases and the J gene lost 4 bases, with 16 bases spanning the gap. From germline, CDR1 is MNHEY and CDR2 SVGAGI. The CDR3 nucleotides read TGTGCCAGCAGTTCAGCAGGGATCGTCGGCACTGAAGCTTTCTTT. Protein product: CASSSAGIVGTEAFF.